This TCR beta chain was recorded in a study of blood T cell repertoires in COVID-19. Study as a whole: Italy, Spain and the United States were the sources of the convalescent and acute COVID-19 samples. Nucleic acid was either cDNA or gDNA, and it came from T cells, B-cell-depleted T cells, or PBMCs.

Original analysis: Estimation of nucleated cell counts was performed using reference gene primer amplification. The table came from immunoSEQ multiplex PCR; TCRdb's copy has only in-frame clones and leaves some out. That table supplies the V and J calls and clone size; D and trimming were determined from the DNA. The sample contains fewer than 250,000 clones, about 85% of which appear only once. This clone appeared a single time. The CDR3 runs 12 residues. Germline V CDR1 and CDR2: SGHDT, YYEEEE. The V and J ends lost 1 base and 12 bases, in that order; junction bases with no gene match: 4. Sequenced material: peripheral blood. The chain employs TRBV5-6 and TRBJ1-1; 9 bases map to TRBD1. This receptor was identified in a man aged 40-49 years with acute or convalescent COVID-19. DNA for the CDR3: TGTGCCAGCAGCTTGATTGGGACAGGGACTTTCTTT. Its protein product is CASSLIGTGTFF.